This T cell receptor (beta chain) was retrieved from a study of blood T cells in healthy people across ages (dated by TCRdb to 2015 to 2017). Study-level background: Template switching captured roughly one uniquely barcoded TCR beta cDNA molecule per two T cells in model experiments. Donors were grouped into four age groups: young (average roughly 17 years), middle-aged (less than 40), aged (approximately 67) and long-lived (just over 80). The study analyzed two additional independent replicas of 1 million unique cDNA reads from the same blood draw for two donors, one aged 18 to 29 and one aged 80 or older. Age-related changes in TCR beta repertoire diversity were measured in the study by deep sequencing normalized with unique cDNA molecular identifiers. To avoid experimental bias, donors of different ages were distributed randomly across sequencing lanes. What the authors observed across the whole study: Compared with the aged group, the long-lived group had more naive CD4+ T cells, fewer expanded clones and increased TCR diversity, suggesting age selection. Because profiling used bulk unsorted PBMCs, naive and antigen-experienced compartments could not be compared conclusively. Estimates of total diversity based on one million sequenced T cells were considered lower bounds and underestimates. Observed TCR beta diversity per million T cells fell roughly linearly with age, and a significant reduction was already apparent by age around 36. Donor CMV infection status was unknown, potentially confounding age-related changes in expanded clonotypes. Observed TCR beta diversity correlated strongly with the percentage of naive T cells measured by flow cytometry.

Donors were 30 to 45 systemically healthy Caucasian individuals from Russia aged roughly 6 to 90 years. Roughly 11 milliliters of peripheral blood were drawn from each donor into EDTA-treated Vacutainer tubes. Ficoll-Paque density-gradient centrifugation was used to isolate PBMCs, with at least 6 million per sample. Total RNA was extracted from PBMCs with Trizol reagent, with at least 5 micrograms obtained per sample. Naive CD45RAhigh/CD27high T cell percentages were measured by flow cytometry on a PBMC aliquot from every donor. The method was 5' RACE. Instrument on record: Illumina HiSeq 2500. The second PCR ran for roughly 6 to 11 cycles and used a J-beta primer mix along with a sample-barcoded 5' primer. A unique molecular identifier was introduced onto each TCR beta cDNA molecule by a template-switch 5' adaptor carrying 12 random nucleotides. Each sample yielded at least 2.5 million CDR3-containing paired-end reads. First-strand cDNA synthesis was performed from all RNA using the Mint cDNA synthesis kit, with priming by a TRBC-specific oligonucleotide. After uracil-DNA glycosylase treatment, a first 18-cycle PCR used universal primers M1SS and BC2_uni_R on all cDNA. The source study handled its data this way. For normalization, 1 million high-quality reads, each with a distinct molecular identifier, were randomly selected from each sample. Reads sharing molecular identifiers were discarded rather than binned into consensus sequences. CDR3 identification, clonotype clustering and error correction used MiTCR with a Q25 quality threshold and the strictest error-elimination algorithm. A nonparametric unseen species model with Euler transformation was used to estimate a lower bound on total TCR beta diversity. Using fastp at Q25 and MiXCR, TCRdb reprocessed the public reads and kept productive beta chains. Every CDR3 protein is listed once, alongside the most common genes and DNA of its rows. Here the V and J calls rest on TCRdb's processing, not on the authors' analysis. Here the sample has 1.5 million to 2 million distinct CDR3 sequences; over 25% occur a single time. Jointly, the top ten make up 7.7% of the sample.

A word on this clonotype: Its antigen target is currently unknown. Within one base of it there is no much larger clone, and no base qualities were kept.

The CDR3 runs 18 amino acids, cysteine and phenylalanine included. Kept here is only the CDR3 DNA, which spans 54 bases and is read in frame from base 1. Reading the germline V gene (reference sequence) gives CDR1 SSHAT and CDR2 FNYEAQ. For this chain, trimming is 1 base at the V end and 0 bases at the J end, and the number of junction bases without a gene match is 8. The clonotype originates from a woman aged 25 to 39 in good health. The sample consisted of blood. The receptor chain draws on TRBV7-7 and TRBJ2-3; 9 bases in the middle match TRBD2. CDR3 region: CASSLGAGGPLSTDTQYF. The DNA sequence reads TGTGCCAGCAGCTTAGGGGCGGGAGGGCCCCTCAGCACAGATACGCAGTATTTT.